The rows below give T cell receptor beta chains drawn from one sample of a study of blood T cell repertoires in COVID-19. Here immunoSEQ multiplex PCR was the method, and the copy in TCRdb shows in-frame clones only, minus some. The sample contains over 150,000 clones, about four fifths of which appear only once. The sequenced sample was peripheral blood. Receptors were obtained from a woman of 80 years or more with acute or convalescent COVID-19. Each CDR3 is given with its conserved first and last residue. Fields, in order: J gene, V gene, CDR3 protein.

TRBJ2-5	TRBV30	CAWSTSGGETQYF
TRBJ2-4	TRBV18	CASSPRTAAGGDIQYF
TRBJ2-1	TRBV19	CASSISLAGVPYNEQFF
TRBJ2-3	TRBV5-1	CASSLDGREADTQYF
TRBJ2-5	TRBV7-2	CASRGRGETQYF
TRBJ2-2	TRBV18	CASSPPRGNTGELFF
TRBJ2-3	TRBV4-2	CASSQAGSSTDTQYF
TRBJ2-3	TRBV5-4	CASSLDGTGGRGTQYF
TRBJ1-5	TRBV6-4	CASSPPGTGGGSNQPQHF
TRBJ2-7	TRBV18	CASSPQGTGAYEQYF
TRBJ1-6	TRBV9	CASSVVGDYNSPLHF
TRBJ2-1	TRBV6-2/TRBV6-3	CASSSGTAFQVLAGGRGEQFF
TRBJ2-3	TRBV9	CASSVGSSVKTDTQYF
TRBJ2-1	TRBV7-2	CASSLRLAGGSSYNEQFF
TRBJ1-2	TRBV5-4	CASSLEAPDYHGYTF
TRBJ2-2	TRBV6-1	CASSEARAGELFF
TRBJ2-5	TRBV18	CASSGGQKETQYF
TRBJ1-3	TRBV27	CASRPTGGNTIYF
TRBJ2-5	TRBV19	CASSPRTAPETQYF
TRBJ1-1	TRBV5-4	CASKADSSNTEAFF
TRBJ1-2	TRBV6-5	CASSYSQGAYGYTF
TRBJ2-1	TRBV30	CAWSTGTGRTYNEQFF
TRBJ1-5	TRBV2	CASSATGGGQPQHF
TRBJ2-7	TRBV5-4	CASSLWGGPAYF
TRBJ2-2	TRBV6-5	CASKTGTGERGELFF
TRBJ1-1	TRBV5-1	CASSQEVNTEAFF
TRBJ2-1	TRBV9	CASSGGTGRNNEQFF
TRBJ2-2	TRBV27	CASSYLAGNTGELFF
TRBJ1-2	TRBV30	CACQSYKTTGDGYGYTF
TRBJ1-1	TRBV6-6	CASSITANTEAFF
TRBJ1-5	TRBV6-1	CASSEVGTYSNQPQHF
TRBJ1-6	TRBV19	CASSPRTGIGNSPLHF
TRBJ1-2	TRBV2	CASSEDLGDGYTF
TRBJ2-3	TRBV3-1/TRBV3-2	CASSPLAEGTDTQYF
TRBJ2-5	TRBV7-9	CASSLSGNQETQYF
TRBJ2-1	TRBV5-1	CASSSNSGGSYNEQFF
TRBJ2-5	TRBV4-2	CASSQPAASGGAILETQYF
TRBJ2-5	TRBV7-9	CASSLIGGETQYF
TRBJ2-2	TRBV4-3	CASSQDRGYLTGELFF
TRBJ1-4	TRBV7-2	CASSPLGGGSEKLFF
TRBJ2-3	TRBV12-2	CASRFGVTTGEACTDTQYF
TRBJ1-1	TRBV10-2	CASKRFRTGVNTEAFF
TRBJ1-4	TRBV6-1	CASSEFRRTNEKLFF
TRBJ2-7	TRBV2	CASSFNRVSEQYF
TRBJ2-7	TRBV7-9	CASSSPGNTYEQYF
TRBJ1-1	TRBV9	CASSSSGTGVAFF
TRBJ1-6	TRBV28	CASSFVSSYNSPLHF
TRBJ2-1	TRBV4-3	CASSQDPPGSSYNEQFF
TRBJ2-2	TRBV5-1	CASSSLGGGGNTGELFF
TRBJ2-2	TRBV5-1	CASSSYPSGELFF
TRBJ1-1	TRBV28	CASSSTGVNTEAFF
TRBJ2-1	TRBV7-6	CASSLAGTRGYNEQFF
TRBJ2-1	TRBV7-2	CASSRSGGNNNEQFF
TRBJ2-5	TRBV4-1	CASSQGSGGWVGETQYF
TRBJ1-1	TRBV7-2	CASSLARHLNTEAFF
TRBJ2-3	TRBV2	CASSPSPGTDTQYF
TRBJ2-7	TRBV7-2	CASGSNSYEQYF
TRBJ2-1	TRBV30	CAWTSGGHNEQFF
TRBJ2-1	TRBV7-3	CASSLYASYGNEQFF